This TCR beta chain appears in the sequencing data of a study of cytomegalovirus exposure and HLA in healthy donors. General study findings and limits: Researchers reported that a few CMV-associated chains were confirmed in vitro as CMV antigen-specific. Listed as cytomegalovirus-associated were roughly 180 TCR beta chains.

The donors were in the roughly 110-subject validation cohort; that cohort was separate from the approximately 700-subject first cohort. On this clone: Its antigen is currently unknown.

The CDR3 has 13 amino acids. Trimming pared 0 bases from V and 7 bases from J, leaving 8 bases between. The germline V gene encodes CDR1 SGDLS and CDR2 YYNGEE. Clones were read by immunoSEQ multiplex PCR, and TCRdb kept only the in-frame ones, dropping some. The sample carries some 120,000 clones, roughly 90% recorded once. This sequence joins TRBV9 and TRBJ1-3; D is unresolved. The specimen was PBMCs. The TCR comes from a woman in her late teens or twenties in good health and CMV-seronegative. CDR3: CASSVGTANTIYF. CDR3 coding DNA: TGTGCCAGCAGCGTAGGAACCGCGAACACCATATATTTT.